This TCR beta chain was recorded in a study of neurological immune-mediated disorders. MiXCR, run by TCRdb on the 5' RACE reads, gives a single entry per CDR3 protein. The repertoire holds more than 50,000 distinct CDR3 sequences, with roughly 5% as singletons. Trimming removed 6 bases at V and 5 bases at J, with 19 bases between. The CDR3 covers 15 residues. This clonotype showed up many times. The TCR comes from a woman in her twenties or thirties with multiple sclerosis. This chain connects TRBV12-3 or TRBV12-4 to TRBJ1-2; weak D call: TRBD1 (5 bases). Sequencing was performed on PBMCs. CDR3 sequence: CASSRGTARRYGYTF. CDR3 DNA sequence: TGTGCCAGCAGCCGCGGGACGGCCAGGCGTTATGGCTACACCTTC.